Presented here are 25 T cell receptor beta chains from one specimen sequenced in a study of cytomegalovirus exposure and HLA in healthy donors. The assay was immunoSEQ multiplex PCR, and TCRdb's table has in-frame clones only and misses some. The sample records approximately 160,000 clones, around 90% being singletons. Sequenced material: PBMCs. The receptors were sampled from a woman between 18 and 29 years old in good health and CMV-seropositive.

The chain joins TRBV5-4 to TRBJ2-1; 7 bases fit TRBD2. V lost 0 bases to trimming and J lost 14 bases; unmatched junction nucleotides: 11. Per germline, CDR1 SGHNT and CDR2 YYREEE (reference sequence). The CDR3 has 14 amino acids. CDR3 residues: CASSLVGGGGVEFF. The CDR3 nucleotides read TGTGCCAGCAGCTTGGTAGGAGGCGGGGGAGTGGAGTTCTTC.

This sequence joins TRBV10-3 and TRBJ2-7; 11 bases align to TRBD2. This CDR3 contains 13 residues. V shed 10 bases and J 1 base; nucleotides not matched to a gene: 3. Germline CDR1 reads ENHRY; CDR2 reads SYGVKD. Here the CDR3 reads CATGTSGSYEQYF. In DNA form, the CDR3 reads TGTGCCACCGGGACTAGCGGTTCCTACGAGCAGTACTTC.

The chain has TRBV5-1 and TRBJ2-3; 10 bases fit TRBD2. V dropped 4 bases and J dropped 5; count of bases not matched to a gene: 7. The CDR3 is 15 residues long. The V gene's germline CDR1 is SGHRS and CDR2 YFSETQ. Written as DNA, the CDR3 is TGCGCCAGCAGCCAAAGCGGGGGGGCTCGAGATACGCAGTATTTT. This sequence encodes CASSQSGGARDTQYF.

The genes are TRBV10-3 and TRBJ2-1; 7 bases agree with TRBD1. Germline V lookup: CDR1 ENHRY, CDR2 SYGVKD. CDR3 size: 15 residues. J gave up 3 bases and V 6 bases, and 8 bases lay outside the gene matches. DNA of the CDR3: TGTGCCATCAGCTATTCGGGACAGAACTACAATGAGCAGTTCTTC. Translated, it gives CAISYSGQNYNEQFF.

The V and J genes are TRBV19 and TRBJ1-2; 7 nucleotides line up with TRBD1. The CDR3 has 15 residues. Germline V gene sequence: CDR1 LNHDA, CDR2 SQIVND (reference sequence). Losses at the gene ends were 5 bases for V and 8 bases for J; bases not matched to a gene: 14. CDR3 region: CASSLAGGSFWGYTF. CDR3 nucleotides: TGTGCCAGTAGTTTGGCAGGGGGGTCTTTTTGGGGCTACACCTTC.

This clone appeared a single time. The chain links TRBV29-1 to TRBJ2-1, with 11 bases that match TRBD2. After removal of 6 bases from V and 7 bases from J, the junction contained 20 bases not matched to a gene. This CDR3 comprises 18 residues. CDR1 is SQVTM, CDR2 ANQGSEA, per germline. The CDR3 coding sequence is TGCAGCGTAGGGGTCTTACTAGCGGGAGCGGGGAATACAAATGAGCAGTTCTTC. This encodes CSVGVLLAGAGNTNEQFF.

The rearrangement joins TRBV6-5 to TRBJ2-5; 7 positions match TRBD2. Looked up from germline, CDR1 is MNHEY and CDR2 is SVGAGI. The CDR3 runs 14 residues. V dropped 11 bases and J dropped 7; count of bases not matched to a gene: 16. The CDR3: CARAAGVQLGTQYF. DNA for the CDR3: TGTGCCCGAGCCGCGGGAGTGCAGTTAGGGACCCAGTACTTC.

The chain combines TRBV28 with TRBJ1-2; possibly TRBD1 for D (6 bases). Trimming took off 4 bases at V and 7 bases at J, with 16 bases between the two ends. This CDR3 comprises 14 residues. The germline V gene encodes CDR1 MDHEN and CDR2 SYDVKM. The CDR3 loop reads CASSSMLDRRGYTF. CDR3 DNA sequence: TGTGCCAGCAGTTCCATGCTGGACAGACGTGGCTACACCTTC.

The CDR3 here is CASSLGSGTEAFF. The DNA of the CDR3 is TGTGCCAGCAGTTTAGGGTCCGGGACTGAAGCTTTCTTT. The V and J genes are TRBV27 and TRBJ1-1, with no clear D. V lost 2 bases to trimming and J lost 5 bases, with 9 bases between them. The CDR3 has 13 residues. Germline values: CDR1 MNHEY, CDR2 SMNVEV (reference sequence).

The rearrangement uses TRBV7-3 and TRBJ2-1; 7 nucleotides agree with TRBD2. V shed 3 bases, J shed 2 bases, and the junction held 4 bases outside the gene matches. Per the germline V gene, CDR1 is SGHTA and CDR2 is FQGTGA. The CDR3 totals 15 residues. The chain's CDR3 is CASSFPGLTYNEQFF. CDR3 nucleotide sequence: TGTGCCAGCAGCTTCCCGGGACTAACCTACAATGAGCAGTTCTTC.

The genes are TRBV19 and TRBJ1-1, with 7 nucleotides matching TRBD1. CDR1 and CDR2 from the germline V gene are LNHDA and SQIVND (reference sequence). This CDR3 comprises 14 residues. Germline trimming cut 6 bases from V and 0 bases from J; bases unmatched to any gene: 4. This chain's CDR3 is CASSPGQMNTEAFF. The CDR3 coding sequence is TGTGCCAGTAGCCCGGGACAGATGAACACTGAAGCTTTCTTT.

The chain carries TRBV29-1 and TRBJ2-3, with 7 bases identical to TRBD1. Trimming cost V 5 bases and J 4 bases; bases outside gene matches: 0. The V gene's germline CDR1 is SQVTM and CDR2 ANQGSEA. The CDR3 totals 11 residues. The CDR3 nucleotides are TGCAGCGTTCAGGGGGCAGATACGCAGTATTTT. Its protein is CSVQGADTQYF.

V is TRBV19 and J is TRBJ1-1; D may be TRBD1 (5 bases). The CDR3 sequence is 14 residues long. Trimming shortened V by 3 bases and J by 1 base, and 9 bases separated the two germline ends. Germline-derived CDR1 and CDR2 are LNHDA and SQIVND (reference sequence). The CDR3 reads CASSIQGSNTEAFF. DNA of the CDR3: TGTGCCAGTAGTATTCAGGGCTCGAACACTGAAGCTTTCTTT.

The chain joins TRBV7-8 to TRBJ1-5; D gene ambiguous. V was shortened by 2 bases and J by 2 bases, with 16 bases between the two germline ends. Germline V gene data show CDR1 as SGHVS and CDR2 as FQNEAQ. This CDR3 is built from 17 residues. In nucleotides, the CDR3 is TGTGCCAGCAGCTTATCGGTAGTTGCAGGCGGCAATCAGCCCCAGCATTTT. Residues: CASSLSVVAGGNQPQHF.

The sample holds one count of this clone. The rearrangement joins TRBV28 to TRBJ1-2; D perhaps matches TRBD1 (5 bases). Germline CDR1 MDHEN, CDR2 SYDVKM. The CDR3 extends over 13 amino acids. The ends were cut back, 1 base at V and 6 bases at J, with 9 bases in the middle. Here the CDR3 DNA reads TGTGCCAGCAGTTTATTTGGGGCTGATGGCTACACCTTC. Protein product: CASSLFGADGYTF.

Concerning this clone itself: In the same sample, other DNA sequences code for this CDR3. The V call is TRBV6-4, the J call TRBJ2-3, with TRBD2 identical over 14 bases. This CDR3 spans 16 amino acids. Trimming cost V 0 bases and J 4 bases; bases outside gene matches: 0. CDR1 is MRHNA and CDR2 is SNTAGT in the germline V gene. The CDR3 DNA sequence: TGTGCCAGCAGTGACTCGACTAGCGGGGGGGCAGATACGCAGTATTTT. Translating gives CASSDSTSGGADTQYF.

Regarding this clone: The junction shows a germline mismatch at one end, possibly a read error. The chain has TRBV28 and TRBJ1-1; 10 bases map to TRBD1. The germline V gene has CDR1 MDHEN and CDR2 SYDVKM. The CDR3 extends over 15 amino acids. CDR3 sequence: CASSSPGQGNPEAFF. The DNA for the CDR3 is TGTGCCAGCAGTTCACCGGGACAGGGGAACCCTGAAGCTTTCTTT.

This clone has only a few counts. The chain is built from TRBV5-1 and TRBJ2-7; TRBD2 matches at 7 bases. J lost 2 bases, V lost 4 bases, and 6 bases had no gene match. Germline V gene lookup returns CDR1 SGHRS and CDR2 YFSETQ. The CDR3 has 14 residues. The CDR3 coding sequence is TGCGCCAGCAGCCCTGGCGGGAGCCCCTACGAGCAGTACTTC. It specifies CASSPGGSPYEQYF.

A single count supports this clone. The chain's CDR3 is CARPGGGNQPQHF. The CDR3 DNA follows: TGCGCCAGACCGGGGGGCGGCAATCAGCCCCAGCATTTT. The V call is TRBV23-1, the J call TRBJ1-5, with D perhaps TRBD1 (6 bases). TRBV23-1 is assigned to the ORF class and has an uncertain function. Trimming shortened V by 9 bases and J by 2 bases, and 11 bases separated the two germline ends. CDR3 size: 13 residues.

CDR3: CASSLDSLTDTQYF. For the CDR3, the DNA is TGCGCCAGCAGCCTGGATAGCCTCACAGATACGCAGTATTTT. The J gene is TRBJ2-3, the V gene TRBV4-3; D is uncertain. Germline CDR1 is LGHNA and CDR2 is YSLEER. V dropped 4 bases and J dropped 2 bases, with 10 bases sitting between them. The CDR3 contains 14 residues.

V is TRBV28 and J is TRBJ2-5; TRBD1 matches at 10 bases. In germline, CDR1 is MDHEN, CDR2 SYDVKM. This CDR3 is 18 amino acids long. J gave up 4 bases and V 3 bases, and 14 bases lay outside the gene matches. CDR3 sequence (DNA): TGTGCCAGCAGTTTGGGGACTTTGGGGACAGGGGTATTAGAGACCCAGTACTTC. It yields the protein CASSLGTLGTGVLETQYF. The complete variable domain, with remaining parts taken from reference TRBV28 and TRBJ2-5, reads DVKVTQSSRYLVKRTGEKVFLECVQDMDHENMFWYRQDPGLGLRLIYFSYDVKMKEKGDIPEGYSVSREKKERFSLILESASTNQTSMYLCASSLGTLGTGVLETQYFGPGTRLLVL.

This chain connects TRBV27 to TRBJ2-1; 14 bases are a match to TRBD2. J gave up 10 bases and V 3 bases, and 5 bases lay outside the gene matches. Germline CDR1 and CDR2: MNHEY and SMNVEV (reference sequence). The CDR3 length is 15 residues. The CDR3 protein is CASSLETSGRAEQFF. CDR3 bases: TGTGCCAGCAGTTTGGAGACTAGCGGGAGGGCCGAGCAGTTCTTC.

The rearrangement uses TRBV25-1 and TRBJ1-1, with D maybe TRBD1 (5 bases). V lost 4 bases, J lost 7 bases, and 13 bases lay in between. Germline V gene sequence: CDR1 MGHDK, CDR2 SYGVNS. This CDR3 comprises 13 residues. The CDR3 protein is CASSAWSGDEAFF. The CDR3 DNA reads as TGTGCCAGCAGTGCTTGGTCGGGGGATGAAGCTTTCTTT.

J is TRBJ2-1 and V is TRBV28; TRBD2 is a possible D gene (6 bases). Germline loops: CDR1 MDHEN, CDR2 SYDVKM. The V end lost 2 bases, the J end lost 2 bases, and 22 bases lay between the germline ends. The CDR3 sequence is 19 residues long. In DNA, the CDR3 is TGTGCCAGCAGTTTACCCCCACGACTGGGCGGGAAGGCCTACAATGAGCAGTTCTTC. Protein: CASSLPPRLGGKAYNEQFF.

The V and J genes are TRBV2 and TRBJ1-1; a possible D gene is TRBD1 (6 bases). This CDR3 is built from 17 residues. The V end lost 9 bases, the J end lost 0 bases, and 23 bases lay between the germline ends. Germline V CDR1 and CDR2: SNHLY, FYNNEI. CDR3 coding DNA: TGTGCCAGGTTAGACTCTAGGCCCGACAGGATGAACACTGAAGCTTTCTTT. This translates into CARLDSRPDRMNTEAFF.